These 7 T cell receptor beta chains share one sample of origin, sequenced in a study of blood T cells in healthy people across ages. Combining a sample-barcoded 5' primer with a J-beta primer mix, a second PCR ran for roughly 7 to 12 cycles. TCRdb itself ran the 5' RACE reads through MiXCR, one entry per CDR3 protein. Of about 940,000 distinct CDR3 sequences listed, roughly 43% are singletons. Sequencing was done on a sample of blood. The receptors shown here come from a man aged 25 to 40 in good health.

V usage is TRBV20-1 and J usage is TRBJ1-6, with D unclear. Per the germline V gene, CDR1 is DFQATT and CDR2 is SNEGSKA (reference sequence). Trimming pared 6 bases from V and 7 bases from J, leaving 19 bases between. The CDR3 runs 15 residues. CDR3 DNA: TGCAGTGCCCCGAGACCGCGCGGGCAGAATTCACCCCTCCACTTT. It is translated as CSAPRPRGQNSPLHF.

The rearrangement links TRBV5-5 to TRBJ2-1; 8 bases align to TRBD2. The length of the CDR3 is 18 residues. CDR1 and CDR2 from the germline V gene are SGHKS and YYEKEE (reference sequence). V lost 2 bases, J lost 0 bases, and 10 bases stayed unmatched. CDR3 nucleotides: TGTGCCAGCAGCTTAACCTTCCATAGCGGGGCCTCCTACAATGAGCAGTTCTTC. Translating gives CASSLTFHSGASYNEQFF. Full variable domain (remainder filled in from reference TRBV5-5 and TRBJ2-1): DAGVTQSPTHLIKTRGQQVTLRCSPISGHKSVSWYQQVLGQGPQFIFQYYEKEERGRGNFPDRFSARQFPNYSSELNVNALLLGDSALYLCASSLTFHSGASYNEQFFGPGTRLTVL.

This clonotype was recorded a few times. The rearrangement joins TRBV20-1 to TRBJ2-5; TRBD1 might be the D (5 bases). The CDR3 runs 16 residues. Between the trimmed V and J ends, which lost 6 bases and 4 bases, there was a span of 24 bases. In germline, CDR1 is DFQATT, CDR2 SNEGSKA (reference sequence). The CDR3 nucleotides are TGCAGTGCGACCCCTCTCCCGACAGCCCCCGGAGAGACCCAGTACTTC. Encoded protein: CSATPLPTAPGETQYF.

This clonotype showed up just once. The chain combines TRBV6-2 or TRBV6-3 with TRBJ1-1; D perhaps matches TRBD1 (5 bases). The CDR3 consists of 16 residues. Germline V gene lookup returns CDR1 MNHEY and CDR2 SVGEGT. The V end lost 3 bases, the J end lost 1 base, and 15 bases lay between the germline ends. CDR3 region: CASSYWGYRANTEAFF. CDR3 in DNA: TGTGCCAGCAGTTATTGGGGGTATCGGGCGAACACTGAAGCTTTCTTT.

This clonotype was picked up a small number of times. The rearrangement links TRBV2 to TRBJ2-7, with 8 bases matching TRBD2. There are 13 residues in the CDR3. Germline CDR1 and CDR2: SNHLY and FYNNEI. J gave up 3 bases and V 7 bases, and 5 bases lay outside the gene matches. The CDR3 loop reads CASTRTSFYEQYF. CDR3 coding DNA: TGTGCCAGCACTAGGACTAGCTTCTACGAGCAGTACTTC. Variable domain in full (rest from reference TRBV2 and TRBJ2-7): EPEVTQTPSHQVTQMGQEVILRCVPISNHLYFYWYRQILGQKVEFLVSFYNNEISEKSEIFDDQFSVERPDGSNFTLKIRSTKLEDSAMYFCASTRTSFYEQYFGPGTRLTVT.

The chain recombines TRBV6-5 with TRBJ1-1; D is ambiguous. V shed 0 bases and J shed 2 bases, with 10 bases lying between them. Germline V gene lookup returns CDR1 MNHEY and CDR2 SVGAGI. This CDR3 contains 15 residues. CDR3 in DNA: TGTGCCAGCAGTTACTCTGAGGGTTTCAACACTGAAGCTTTCTTT. Its translation is CASSYSEGFNTEAFF.

The chain employs TRBV7-2 and TRBJ2-7, with 8 bases fitting TRBD2. V was clipped by 4 bases and J by 1 base; unmatched bases: 9. This CDR3 has 16 amino acids. Germline-derived CDR1 and CDR2 are SGHTA and FQGNSA. The CDR3: CASSSSSGGSSYEQYF. The CDR3 bases are TGTGCCAGCAGCTCCTCCAGCGGGGGATCTTCCTACGAGCAGTACTTC.